The 8 T cell receptor beta chains presented below share a single source sample, sequenced in a study of blood T cell repertoires in COVID-19. The table came from immunoSEQ multiplex PCR; TCRdb's copy has only in-frame clones and leaves some out. The sample has tens of thousands of clones, around four fifths seen once. Sequencing input: peripheral blood. The origin of the receptors is a man aged 45-65 years with active or convalescent COVID-19.

The V gene is TRBV28, the J gene TRBJ1-3; D not resolved. V was shortened by 3 bases and J by 0 bases, with 12 bases between the two germline ends. Looked up from germline, CDR1 is MDHEN and CDR2 is SYDVKM. This CDR3 comprises 16 residues. The CDR3, as DNA: TGTGCCAGCAGTTTCTCCGACGGGAGCTCTGGAAACACCATATATTTT. As protein: CASSFSDGSSGNTIYF.

The chain employs TRBV30 and TRBJ1-1, with D possibly matching TRBD1 (5 bases). V was clipped by 3 bases and J by 4 bases, with 15 bases between them. Germline-derived CDR1 and CDR2 are GTSNPN and SVGIG (reference sequence). The CDR3 is 14 amino acids. The CDR3 loop is CAWSNQGGSTEAFF. CDR3 sequence (DNA): TGTGCCTGGAGCAACCAGGGTGGAAGCACTGAAGCTTTCTTT.

This clone was picked up a small number of times. The chain carries TRBV20-1 and TRBJ1-2; TRBD1 aligns across 9 bases. The J segment lost 8 bases and the V segment lost 5 bases, leaving 3 bases of the junction unmatched. The CDR3 length is 11 residues. Germline CDR1 DFQATT, CDR2 SNEGSKA (reference sequence). The CDR3: CSAGQGTGYTF. The CDR3, as DNA: TGCAGTGCTGGACAGGGGACGGGCTACACCTTC.

The rearrangement uses TRBV2 and TRBJ2-7, with 12 bases that match TRBD2. This CDR3 has 14 amino acids. Germline loops: CDR1 SNHLY, CDR2 FYNNEI. V was pared by 7 bases and J by 2 bases, with 3 bases of the junction left unmatched. This CDR3 is CASTPSGGAYEQYF. For the CDR3, the DNA is TGTGCCAGCACCCCTAGCGGGGGGGCCTACGAGCAGTACTTC.

V usage is TRBV29-1 and J usage is TRBJ1-5; 10 bases fit TRBD1. With 4 bases clipped from V and 6 bases from J, the junction kept 6 bases outside the gene matches. Per the germline V gene, CDR1 is SQVTM and CDR2 is ANQGSEA. CDR3 length equals 14 residues. CDR3 nucleotide sequence: TGCAGCGTTGGGACAGGGGGAGGTACTCAGCCCCAGCATTTT. As protein: CSVGTGGGTQPQHF.

The V and J genes are TRBV13 and TRBJ2-7; 11 bases align to TRBD2. Trimming removed 5 bases from V and 7 bases from J; junction bases left unmatched: 7. CDR3 size: 14 residues. Germline lookup yields CDR1 PRHDT and CDR2 FYEKMQ (reference sequence). CDR3 in amino acids: CASSTLAGVNEQYF. The CDR3 DNA reads as TGTGCCAGCAGCACACTAGCGGGGGTGAATGAGCAGTACTTC.

The CDR3 DNA reads TGTGCCAGCAGCAAAAGGGGGTCGGGCGACAATGAGCAGTTCTTC. It is translated as CASSKRGSGDNEQFF. This chain uses TRBV11-2 with TRBJ2-1, with a weak D call TRBD1 (6 bases). Trimming shortened V by 5 bases and J by 5 bases, and 16 bases separated the two germline ends. Germline lookup yields CDR1 SGHAT and CDR2 FQNNGV. This CDR3 comprises 15 residues.

The chain employs TRBV7-9 and TRBJ2-5, with D possibly being TRBD1 (6 bases). Germline CDR1 is SEHNR and CDR2 is FQNEAQ (reference sequence). The germline V and J ends were trimmed by 1 base and 2 bases, with 8 bases remaining between them. The CDR3 has 14 amino acids. The CDR3 DNA follows: TGTGCCAGCAGCTTAGGGACAGTACAAGAGACCCAGTACTTC. Protein sequence: CASSLGTVQETQYF.